A single sample is the source of the 5 T cell receptor beta chains below, sequenced in a study of CD8+CD57+ T cells in acquired aplastic anemia. Genomic DNA was employed as the template in profiling TCR beta VDJ and CDR3. TCRdb ran MiXCR on the reads and lists one entry per CDR3 protein. The table lists about 58,000 distinct CDR3 sequences, just over 55% of them singletons. It was patients with CD8+CD57+ cell expansion by flow cytometry who were chosen for sequencing. Sequencing was done on a sample of sorted CD4+, CD8+, or CD8+CD57+ T cells (not recorded which) from PBMCs. Source of these receptors: a human donor with aplastic anemia.

This clonotype has at least ten counts. The CDR3 loop is CASSSGWGYQPQHF. CDR3 bases: TGTGCCAGCAGCTCCGGGTGGGGGTATCAGCCCCAGCATTTT. V is TRBV5-5 and J is TRBJ1-5, with D perhaps matching TRBD1 (5 bases). Trimming removed 3 bases at V and 5 bases at J, with 12 bases between. Germline CDR1 and CDR2: SGHKS and YYEKEE (reference sequence). This CDR3 is 14 amino acids long.

This clonotype came up a few times. The chain uses TRBV7-2 and TRBJ2-7, with no clear D. Deletions cut 9 bases from V and 5 bases from J, with 14 bases between. Per the germline V gene, CDR1 is SGHTA and CDR2 is FQGNSA. This CDR3 spans 12 amino acids. The CDR3 spells CASSSNGHEQYF. CDR3 DNA: TGTGCCAGTAGTTCTAACGGCCACGAGCAGTACTTC. Drawing the rest from reference TRBV7-2 and TRBJ2-7, the complete variable domain is GAGVSQSPSNKVTEKGKDVELRCDPISGHTALYWYRQSLGQGLEFLIYFQGNSAPDKSGLPSDRFSAERTGGSVSTLTIQRTQQEDSAVYLCASSSNGHEQYFGPGTRLTVT.

The sample holds many counts of this clonotype. The chain uses TRBV12-3 or TRBV12-4 and TRBJ2-1; D call uncertain. CDR3 length: 14 residues. The germline V and J ends were trimmed by 7 bases and 4 bases, with 14 bases remaining between them. CDR3: CASTGGTDYNEQFF. DNA for the CDR3: TGTGCCAGCACCGGCGGTACAGATTACAATGAGCAGTTCTTC.

V and J are TRBV15 and TRBJ2-1, with 7 bases that match TRBD1. V lost 3 bases to trimming and J lost 0 bases; unmatched junction nucleotides: 5. The CDR3 is 16 amino acids. Looked up from germline, CDR1 is LNHNV and CDR2 is YYDKDF (reference sequence). CDR3 sequence: CATSSGTASSYNEQFF. CDR3 nucleotides: TGTGCCACCAGCAGCGGGACAGCGAGCTCCTACAATGAGCAGTTCTTC.

This clonotype occurred many times. The V call is TRBV10-1, the J call TRBJ2-3; 9 bases match TRBD2. J lost 6 bases, V lost 0 bases, and 4 bases had no gene match. The CDR3 sequence is 15 residues long. Per the germline V gene, CDR1 is WNHNN and CDR2 is SYGVQD (reference sequence). The CDR3 loop is CASSESAGGEDTQYF. CDR3 sequence (DNA): TGCGCCAGCAGTGAGTCTGCGGGGGGGGAGGATACGCAGTATTTT.